The rows below give T cell receptor beta chains drawn from one sample of a study of blood T cell repertoires in COVID-19. Sequencing was performed with immunoSEQ multiplex PCR; in TCRdb, only in-frame clones are kept and a portion is missing. The sample yields 70,000 to 95,000 clones, almost 80% seen once. The sequencing input was peripheral blood. The receptors derive from a human donor in a cohort sampled during active COVID-19. Both conserved end residues are part of each CDR3. Each record gives: CDR3 length, clone size, D gene, V gene, J gene, CDR3 protein, CDR3 DNA. D genes are given only for firm matches. The size of a clone is reported for some rows only, either as once, few or many, or as a class for expanded clones.

16	-	TRBD2	TRBV4-1	TRBJ2-3	CASSQAERGATDTQYF	TGCGCCAGCAGCCAAGCGGAGCGGGGGGCCACAGATACGCAGTATTTT
15	once	-	TRBV13	TRBJ2-3	CASSFRAGGTDTQYF	TGTGCCAGCAGCTTTAGGGCCGGGGGCACAGATACGCAGTATTTT
14	-	TRBD2	TRBV11-3	TRBJ2-5	CASSSGGPRETQYF	TGTGCCAGCAGCTCGGGAGGGCCACGGGAGACCCAGTACTTC
15	-	-	TRBV18	TRBJ2-7	CASSPSAQGPYEQYF	TGTGCCAGCTCACCTTCAGCACAGGGCCCCTACGAGCAGTACTTC
14	once	TRBD2	TRBV18	TRBJ2-1	CASSPTSGINEQFF	TGTGCCAGCTCACCAACTAGCGGGATCAATGAGCAGTTCTTC
16	-	-	TRBV4-1	TRBJ2-7	CASSQGLLGGRGEQYF	TGCGCCAGCAGCCAAGGCCTATTAGGGGGTCGGGGCGAGCAGTACTTC
15	-	-	TRBV7-2	TRBJ1-2	CASSLYSPSSGGYTF	TGTGCCAGCAGCTTATACAGCCCCTCCTCAGGTGGCTACACCTTC
12	-	-	TRBV2	TRBJ2-5	CASRDLQETQYF	TGTGCCAGCCGGGACTTGCAAGAGACCCAGTACTTC
17	-	TRBD1	TRBV3-1/TRBV3-2	TRBJ1-3	CASSQTPKGAAGNTIYF	TGTGCCAGCAGCCAAACACCAAAGGGGGCGGCTGGAAACACCATATATTTT
14	-	TRBD1	TRBV6-5	TRBJ1-4	CASTGQGVGEKLFF	TGTGCCAGCACCGGACAGGGTGTCGGGGAAAAACTGTTTTTT
20	-	TRBD2	TRBV3-1/TRBV3-2	TRBJ2-6	CASSQDRAGGPSSGANVLTF	TGTGCCAGCAGCCAAGATCGCGCGGGAGGGCCCAGCTCTGGGGCCAACGTCCTGACTTTC
15	once	TRBD1	TRBV19	TRBJ1-5	CASSTYRGPNQPQHF	TGTGCCAGTAGTACCTACAGGGGGCCGAATCAGCCCCAGCATTTT
15	-	TRBD2	TRBV28	TRBJ2-5	CASSAGTSGIETQYF	TGTGCCAGCAGCGCCGGGACTAGCGGGATTGAGACCCAGTACTTC
16	-	TRBD1	TRBV19	TRBJ1-5	CASSSRTGAYNQPQHF	TGTGCCAGTAGTTCAAGGACAGGGGCCTACAATCAGCCCCAGCATTTT
14	-	TRBD1	TRBV9	TRBJ2-7	CASSETGTGYEQYF	TGTGCCAGCAGCGAGACAGGGACCGGGTACGAGCAGTACTTC
12	-	TRBD1	TRBV3-1/TRBV3-2	TRBJ2-7	CASSRTGYEQYF	TGTGCCAGCAGCCGGACAGGGTACGAGCAGTACTTC
15	once	-	TRBV5-1	TRBJ2-7	CASSATGHTSYEQYF	TGCGCCAGCAGCGCCACCGGACATACCTCCTACGAGCAGTACTTC
15	-	-	TRBV28	TRBJ2-1	CASSSTGTGYNEQFF	TGTGCCAGCAGTTCTACCGGGACTGGATACAATGAGCAGTTCTTC
16	-	-	TRBV2	TRBJ1-5	CASSGQRGLSNQPQHF	TGTGCCAGCAGTGGTCAACGTGGACTTAGCAATCAGCCCCAGCATTTT
14	once	-	TRBV7-9	TRBJ1-1	CASSPNPGNTEAFF	TGTGCCAGCAGCCCAAATCCAGGGAACACTGAAGCTTTCTTT
14	-	-	TRBV7-9	TRBJ2-7	CASSLDSFFYEQYF	TGTGCCAGCAGCTTGGACAGCTTTTTCTACGAGCAGTACTTC
14	-	TRBD2	TRBV11-2	TRBJ2-5	CASSRLAGRETQYF	TGTGCCAGCAGCCGTCTAGCGGGGCGAGAGACCCAGTACTTC
15	-	TRBD2	TRBV6-5	TRBJ2-3	CASSPWTSGTDTQYF	TGTGCCAGCAGTCCCTGGACTAGCGGCACAGATACGCAGTATTTT
13	few	-	TRBV7-3	TRBJ2-2	CASSEQGTGELFF	TGTGCCAGCAGCGAGCAGGGAACCGGGGAGCTGTTTTTT
13	-	-	TRBV28	TRBJ1-5	CASRLHRNQPQHF	TGTGCCAGCAGGTTACATCGCAATCAGCCCCAGCATTTT
14	-	-	TRBV7-6	TRBJ1-1	CASSPGLGNTEAFF	TGTGCCAGCAGCCCCGGTTTGGGCAACACTGAAGCTTTCTTT
14	-	-	TRBV27	TRBJ1-6	CASSSTLDNSPLHF	TGTGCCAGCAGCTCCACCTTAGATAATTCACCCCTCCACTTT
16	few	-	TRBV5-4	TRBJ2-7	CASSRQGSASSYEQYF	TGTGCCAGCAGCCGCCAGGGGAGCGCCTCCTCCTACGAGCAGTACTTC
13	-	TRBD1	TRBV20-1	TRBJ2-7	CSASGDRGNEQYF	TGCAGTGCTAGTGGGGACAGGGGCAACGAGCAGTACTTC
17	-	-	TRBV3-1/TRBV3-2	TRBJ2-1	CASSGRQQTISYNEQFF	TGTGCCAGCAGCGGCCGACAGCAAACAATCTCCTACAATGAGCAGTTCTTC
13	few	-	TRBV28	TRBJ2-7	CASRKTGTRGLYF	TGTGCCAGCAGGAAAACCGGGACGCGGGGCTTGTACTTC
15	-	-	TRBV3-1/TRBV3-2	TRBJ2-5	CASSQERATEETQYF	TGTGCCAGCAGCCAAGAGCGCGCCACCGAAGAGACCCAGTACTTC
16	-	-	TRBV3-1/TRBV3-2	TRBJ2-2	CASSLRTGRDTGELFF	TGTGCCAGCAGCCTAAGGACAGGGAGGGACACCGGGGAGCTGTTTTTT
15	-	-	TRBV6-5	TRBJ1-5	CASSYSDTYSEPQHF	TGTGCCAGCAGTTACTCGGACACCTACAGTGAGCCCCAGCATTTT
14	-	-	TRBV24-1	TRBJ2-6	CATKRSSGANVLTF	TGTGCCACCAAGCGAAGCTCTGGGGCCAACGTCCTGACTTTC
13	-	-	TRBV6-5	TRBJ2-7	CASRGTGSREQYF	TGTGCCAGCAGAGGGACTGGATCGCGCGAGCAGTACTTC
14	-	-	TRBV6-5	TRBJ2-7	CASSPSSGIHEQYF	TGTGCCAGCAGTCCTTCCTCGGGGATACACGAGCAGTACTTC
14	-	TRBD1	TRBV3-1/TRBV3-2	TRBJ1-1	CASSHSGGTAEAFF	TGTGCCAGCAGCCATTCAGGGGGTACCGCTGAAGCTTTCTTT
15	-	-	TRBV2	TRBJ1-5	CASSEELLSNQPQHF	TGTGCCAGCAGTGAAGAACTGCTTAGCAATCAGCCCCAGCATTTT
12	-	-	TRBV28	TRBJ1-5	CATRQSNQPQHF	TGTGCCACACGACAGAGCAATCAGCCCCAGCATTTT
15	-	TRBD1	TRBV5-1	TRBJ1-1	CASSLMGQMNTEAFF	TGCGCCAGCAGCTTGATGGGACAGATGAACACTGAAGCTTTCTTT
15	-	TRBD1	TRBV15	TRBJ1-2	CATSGGQGFDYGYTF	TGTGCCACCAGCGGAGGACAGGGTTTCGACTATGGCTACACCTTC
15	-	TRBD1	TRBV7-3	TRBJ1-6	CASSRDRAWNSPLHF	TGTGCCAGCAGCCGAGACAGGGCCTGGAATTCACCCCTCCACTTT
16	-	TRBD2	TRBV19	TRBJ2-1	CASSKGLAAPYNEQFF	TGTGCCAGTAGCAAGGGACTAGCGGCCCCCTACAATGAGCAGTTCTTC
16	-	TRBD2	TRBV18	TRBJ2-1	CASSPFEGLADNEQFF	TGTGCCAGCTCACCCTTTGAAGGACTAGCTGACAATGAGCAGTTCTTC